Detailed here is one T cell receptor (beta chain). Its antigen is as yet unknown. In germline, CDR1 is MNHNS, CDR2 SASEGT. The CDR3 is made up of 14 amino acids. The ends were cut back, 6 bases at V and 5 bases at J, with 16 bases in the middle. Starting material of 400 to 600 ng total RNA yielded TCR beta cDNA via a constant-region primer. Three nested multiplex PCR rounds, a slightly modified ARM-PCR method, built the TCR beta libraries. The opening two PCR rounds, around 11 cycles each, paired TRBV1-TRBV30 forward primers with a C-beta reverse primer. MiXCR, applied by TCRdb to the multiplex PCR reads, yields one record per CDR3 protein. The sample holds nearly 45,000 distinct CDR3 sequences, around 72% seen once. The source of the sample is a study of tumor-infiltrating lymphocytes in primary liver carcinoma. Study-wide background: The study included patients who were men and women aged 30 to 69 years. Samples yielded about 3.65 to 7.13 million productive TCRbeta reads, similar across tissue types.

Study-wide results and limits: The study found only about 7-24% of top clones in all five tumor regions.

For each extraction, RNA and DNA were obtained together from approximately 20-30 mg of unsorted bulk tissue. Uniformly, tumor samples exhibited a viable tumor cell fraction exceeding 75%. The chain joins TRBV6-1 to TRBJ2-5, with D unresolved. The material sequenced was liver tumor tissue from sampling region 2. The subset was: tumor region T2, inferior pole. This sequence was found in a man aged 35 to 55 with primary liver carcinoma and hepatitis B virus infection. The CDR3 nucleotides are TGTGCCAGCAGAAGGGTCTCCTCCGGGGAGACCCAGTACTTC. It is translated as CASRRVSSGETQYF.